A single sample is the source of the 14 T cell receptor beta chains below, sequenced in a study of T cell changes during pregnancy in multiple sclerosis. Measured with immunoSEQ multiplex PCR; TCRdb has only the in-frame clones, and not every one. The sample comprises tens of thousands of clones, roughly 90% of which are singletons, and roughly 4.5% rests with the top ten. The material was peripheral blood, obtained in the second trimester of pregnancy. All receptors derive from a female donor in good health, enrolled as a control in a pregnancy study.

V gene TRBV12-5 combines with J gene TRBJ2-1; 10 bases align to TRBD2. CDR1 is LGHNT and CDR2 is FRNRAP in the germline V gene. The CDR3 covers 17 residues. Trimming took 1 base from V and 4 from J; bases not matched to a gene: 7. This CDR3 reads CASGLATLAGLYNEQFF. For the CDR3, the DNA is TGTGCTAGTGGTTTGGCTACACTAGCGGGACTATACAATGAGCAGTTCTTC.

This chain links TRBV7-2 with TRBJ2-2; tentative D call: TRBD2 (7 bases). Trimming took off 5 bases at V and 4 bases at J, with 14 bases between the two ends. This CDR3 spans 15 amino acids. Germline V lookup: CDR1 SGHTA, CDR2 FQGNSA. CDR3 coding DNA: TGTGCCAGCAGCCCGGCGGGGGCCCTCACCGGGGAGCTGTTTTTT. This codes for CASSPAGALTGELFF.

The genes are TRBV7-2 and TRBJ2-5; D not certain. CDR1 is SGHTA and CDR2 is FQGNSA in the germline V gene. The CDR3 extends over 15 amino acids. Trimming cost V 1 base and J 5 bases, with 14 bases left between them. The chain's CDR3 is CASSLVARKDETQYF. In nucleotides, the CDR3 is TGTGCCAGCAGCTTAGTGGCCAGGAAGGATGAGACCCAGTACTTC.

V gene TRBV27 combines with J gene TRBJ1-5; TRBD1 aligns across 9 bases. The length of the CDR3 is 16 residues. The germline V gene encodes CDR1 MNHEY and CDR2 SMNVEV (reference sequence). The junction had 10 bases not matched to a gene; V was cut back by 5 bases and J by 5 bases. CDR3: CASSIEGTGLDQPQHF. CDR3 sequence (DNA): TGTGCCAGCAGTATAGAAGGGACAGGGCTCGATCAGCCCCAGCATTTT.

This clone appeared a few times. The rearrangement uses TRBV11-1 and TRBJ2-3; D remains unclear. There are 14 residues in the CDR3. The germline gives CDR1 SGHAT, CDR2 FQDESV (reference sequence). V dropped 3 bases and J dropped 3 bases, with 10 bases sitting between them. The CDR3 coding sequence is TGTGCCAGCAGCTTTGGCGGAGTTACAGATACGCAGTATTTT. As protein: CASSFGGVTDTQYF.

This chain joins TRBV7-2 and TRBJ2-7; tentative D call: TRBD2 (5 bases). V was clipped by 0 bases and J by 3 bases, with 9 bases between them. The CDR3 consists of 14 residues. Germline CDR1 is SGHTA and CDR2 is FQGNSA. The CDR3: CASSLARGFYEQYF. The CDR3, as DNA: TGTGCCAGCAGCTTAGCGCGAGGGTTCTACGAGCAGTACTTC.

The chain uses TRBV19 and TRBJ2-1; 9 bases fit TRBD2. CDR3 size: 15 residues. Germline CDR1 and CDR2: LNHDA and SQIVND (reference sequence). Trimming took 1 base from V and 7 from J; bases not matched to a gene: 5. Here the CDR3 DNA reads TGTGCCAGTAGTATAGGAGCGGGAGGTGCTAATGAGCAGTTCTTC. Its translation is CASSIGAGGANEQFF.

V gene TRBV7-2 combines with J gene TRBJ2-1, with TRBD1 matching over 8 bases. This CDR3 has 17 residues. V was clipped by 5 bases and J by 3 bases; unmatched bases: 12. CDR1 and CDR2 from the germline V gene are SGHTA and FQGNSA. CDR3 nucleotide sequence: TGTGCCAGCAGCCCTGGCAGGGGACAGGTAATCTACAATGAGCAGTTCTTC. It specifies CASSPGRGQVIYNEQFF.

This clone was counted between two and nine times. The CDR3 sequence: CSVGQRLNTEAFF. The DNA for the CDR3 is TGCAGCGTGGGACAGAGATTGAACACTGAAGCTTTCTTT. V gene TRBV29-1 combines with J gene TRBJ1-1, with TRBD1 matching over 7 bases. Germline V lookup: CDR1 SQVTM, CDR2 ANQGSEA. This CDR3 has 13 amino acids. The J segment lost 0 bases and the V segment lost 6 bases, leaving 4 bases of the junction unmatched.

The J gene is TRBJ2-1, the V gene TRBV11-1; 7 nucleotides match TRBD2. The CDR3 is 16 residues long. CDR1 and CDR2 from the germline V gene are SGHAT and FQDESV (reference sequence). The J segment lost 0 bases and the V segment lost 1 base, leaving 3 bases of the junction unmatched. CDR3 nucleotides: TGTGCCAGCAGCTTAGGCGGGAGCGGCTCCTACAATGAGCAGTTCTTC. Its translation: CASSLGGSGSYNEQFF.

This clone was found a few times. The genes are TRBV7-7 and TRBJ2-1; TRBD2 aligns across 8 bases. The CDR3 spans 15 residues. In germline, CDR1 is SSHAT, CDR2 FNYEAQ (reference sequence). V gave up 3 bases and J gave up 6 bases; unmatched junction bases: 7. CDR3 in DNA: TGTGCCAGCAGCTTGGACTTAGCGGGATCCAATGAGCAGTTCTTC. Residues: CASSLDLAGSNEQFF.

The rearrangement joins TRBV7-2 to TRBJ2-7; D unclear. Trimming removed 1 base at V and 7 bases at J, with 8 bases between. The CDR3 contains 12 residues. CDR1 is SGHTA, CDR2 FQGNSA, per germline. The CDR3 loop is CASSLGTGEQYF. As DNA, the CDR3 is TGTGCCAGCAGCTTAGGAACGGGTGAGCAGTACTTC. The whole variable domain, remainder taken from reference TRBV7-2 and TRBJ2-7, is GAGVSQSPSNKVTEKGKDVELRCDPISGHTALYWYRQSLGQGLEFLIYFQGNSAPDKSGLPSDRFSAERTGGSVSTLTIQRTQQEDSAVYLCASSLGTGEQYFGPGTRLTVT.

This chain uses TRBV6-1 with TRBJ1-5; no reliable D call. The CDR3 is 13 amino acids. Germline V CDR1 and CDR2: MNHNS, SASEGT. The V and J ends lost 5 bases and 4 bases respectively, with 9 bases between them. The CDR3 here is CASSINSNQPQHF. CDR3 coding DNA: TGTGCCAGCAGTATCAATAGTAATCAGCCCCAGCATTTT.

This clone is a singleton in its sample. CDR3 protein: CAIRPAGEGTEAFF. In DNA, the CDR3 is TGTGCCATCAGACCGGCGGGGGAAGGGACTGAAGCTTTCTTT. The genes are TRBV10-3 and TRBJ1-1, with D maybe TRBD1 (5 bases). Trimming took off 6 bases at V and 5 bases at J, with 16 bases between the two ends. This CDR3 is 14 amino acids long. Germline loops: CDR1 ENHRY, CDR2 SYGVKD.